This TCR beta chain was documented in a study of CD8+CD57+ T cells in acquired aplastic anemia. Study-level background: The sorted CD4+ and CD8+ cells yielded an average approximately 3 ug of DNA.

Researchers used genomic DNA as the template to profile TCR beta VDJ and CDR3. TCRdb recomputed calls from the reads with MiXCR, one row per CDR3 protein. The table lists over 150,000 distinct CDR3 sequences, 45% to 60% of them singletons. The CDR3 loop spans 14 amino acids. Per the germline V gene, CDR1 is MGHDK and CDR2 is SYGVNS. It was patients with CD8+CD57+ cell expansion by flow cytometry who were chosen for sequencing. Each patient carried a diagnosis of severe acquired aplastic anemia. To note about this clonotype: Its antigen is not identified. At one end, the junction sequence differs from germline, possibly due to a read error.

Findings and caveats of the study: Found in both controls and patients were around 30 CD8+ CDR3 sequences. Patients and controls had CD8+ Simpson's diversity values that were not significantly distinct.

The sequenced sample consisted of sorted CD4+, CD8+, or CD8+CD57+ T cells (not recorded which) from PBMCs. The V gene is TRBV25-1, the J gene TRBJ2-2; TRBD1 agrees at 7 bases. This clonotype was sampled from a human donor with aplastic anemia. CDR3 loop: CASGQTGNAGELFF. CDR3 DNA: TGTGCCAGCGGCCAGACAGGGAACGCCGGGGAGCTGTTTTTT.